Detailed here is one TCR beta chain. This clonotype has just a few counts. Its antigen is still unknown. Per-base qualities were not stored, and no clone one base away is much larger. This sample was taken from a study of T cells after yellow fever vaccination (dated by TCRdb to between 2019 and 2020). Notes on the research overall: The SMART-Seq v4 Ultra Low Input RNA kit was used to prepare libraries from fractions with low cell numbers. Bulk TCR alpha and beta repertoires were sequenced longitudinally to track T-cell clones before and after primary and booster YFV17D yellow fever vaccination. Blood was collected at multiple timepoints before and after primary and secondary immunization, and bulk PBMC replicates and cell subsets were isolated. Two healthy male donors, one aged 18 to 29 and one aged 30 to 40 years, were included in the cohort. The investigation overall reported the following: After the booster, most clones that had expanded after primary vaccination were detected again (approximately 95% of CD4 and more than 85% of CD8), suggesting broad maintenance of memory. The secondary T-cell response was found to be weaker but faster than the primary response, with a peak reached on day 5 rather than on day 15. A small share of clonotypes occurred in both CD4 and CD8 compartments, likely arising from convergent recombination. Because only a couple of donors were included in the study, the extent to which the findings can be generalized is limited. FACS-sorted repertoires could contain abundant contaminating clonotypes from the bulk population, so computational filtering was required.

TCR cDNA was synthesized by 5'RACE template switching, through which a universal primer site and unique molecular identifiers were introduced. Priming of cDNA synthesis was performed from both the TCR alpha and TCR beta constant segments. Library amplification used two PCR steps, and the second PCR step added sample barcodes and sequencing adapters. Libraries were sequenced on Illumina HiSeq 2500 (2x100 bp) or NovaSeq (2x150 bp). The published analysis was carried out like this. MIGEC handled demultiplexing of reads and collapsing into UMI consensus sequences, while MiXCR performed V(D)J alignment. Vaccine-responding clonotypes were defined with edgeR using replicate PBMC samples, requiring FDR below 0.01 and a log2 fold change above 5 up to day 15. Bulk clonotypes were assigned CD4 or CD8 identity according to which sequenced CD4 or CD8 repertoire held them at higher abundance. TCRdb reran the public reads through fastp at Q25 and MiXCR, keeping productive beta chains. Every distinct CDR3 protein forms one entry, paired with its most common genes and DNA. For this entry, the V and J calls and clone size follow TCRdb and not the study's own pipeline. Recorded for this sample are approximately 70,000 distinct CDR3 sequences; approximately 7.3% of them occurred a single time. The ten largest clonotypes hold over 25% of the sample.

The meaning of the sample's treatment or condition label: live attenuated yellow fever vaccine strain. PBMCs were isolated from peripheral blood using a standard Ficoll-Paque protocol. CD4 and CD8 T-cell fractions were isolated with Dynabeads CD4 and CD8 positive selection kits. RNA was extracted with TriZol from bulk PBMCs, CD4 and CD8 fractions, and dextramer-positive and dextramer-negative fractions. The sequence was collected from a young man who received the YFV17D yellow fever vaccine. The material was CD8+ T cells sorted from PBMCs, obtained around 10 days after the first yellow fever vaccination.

The CDR3 region has the sequence CASSSPDRDGETQYF. Read as DNA, the sequence is TGTGCCAGCAGCTCCCCGGACAGGGACGGGGAGACCCAGTACTTC. The chain is made from TRBV7-6 and TRBJ2-5, with 8 central nucleotides matching TRBD1. Trimmed from V: 4 bases; trimmed from J: 5 bases; junction bases lacking a gene match: 9. The germline V gene encodes CDR1 SGHVS and CDR2 FNYEAQ. The CDR3 has 15 amino acids, counting the end cysteine and phenylalanine. The sequence is cut down to CDR3 DNA, 45 bases in frame from base 1. Beyond the CDR3, the reference TRBV7-6 and TRBJ2-5 genes provide the residues; the full variable domain reads: GAGVSQSPRYKVTKRGQDVALRCDPISGHVSLYWYRQALGQGPEFLTYFNYEAQQDKSGLPNDRFSAERPEGSISTLTIQRTEQRDSAMYRCASSSPDRDGETQYFGPGTRLLVL.